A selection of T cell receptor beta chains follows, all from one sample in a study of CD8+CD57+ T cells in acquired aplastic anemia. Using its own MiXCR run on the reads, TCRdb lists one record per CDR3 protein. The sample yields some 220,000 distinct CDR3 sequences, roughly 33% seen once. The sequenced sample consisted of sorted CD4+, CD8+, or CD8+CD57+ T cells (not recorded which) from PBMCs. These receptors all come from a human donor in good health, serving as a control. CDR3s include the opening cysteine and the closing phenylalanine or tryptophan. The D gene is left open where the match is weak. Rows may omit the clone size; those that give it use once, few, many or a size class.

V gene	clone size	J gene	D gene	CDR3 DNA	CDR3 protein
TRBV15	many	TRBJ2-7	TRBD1	TGTGCCACCAGTGAACGGGACAGGGGGTACGAGCAGTACTTC	CATSERDRGYEQYF
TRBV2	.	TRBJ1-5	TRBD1	TGTGCCAGCAGTCCAGCTACAGGGGAAGTGAGCAATCAGCCCCAGCATTTT	CASSPATGEVSNQPQHF
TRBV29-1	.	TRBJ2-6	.	TGCAGCGCAAATACTGGGGCCAACGTCCTGACTTTC	CSANTGANVLTF
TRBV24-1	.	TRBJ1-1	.	TGTGCCAGTAGTATGAGGACTGAAGCTTTCTTT	CASSMRTEAFF
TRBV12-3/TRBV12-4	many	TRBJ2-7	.	TGTGCCAGCAGTTTAAAACGCAGGGACGAGCAGTACTTC	CASSLKRRDEQYF
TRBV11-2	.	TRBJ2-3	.	TGTGCCAGCAGCTTAAACTTCGACGGGGCGGGGACGCAGTATTTT	CASSLNFDGAGTQYF
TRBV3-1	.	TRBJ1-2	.	TGTGCCAGCAGCCAATTCGGAGCGGCGGGCGTAGGAGGCTACACCTTC	CASSQFGAAGVGGYTF
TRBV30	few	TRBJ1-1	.	TGTGCCTGGAAGGAAGGGTCAGGAGTTCCTGAAGCTTTCTTT	CAWKEGSGVPEAFF
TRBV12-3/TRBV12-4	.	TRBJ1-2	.	TGTTCCAGCAGTTTAATTGGGGGCAACTATGGCTACACCTTC	CSSSLIGGNYGYTF
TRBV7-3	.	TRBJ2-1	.	TGTGCCAGCAGCTCGGGGTTCTGGAATGAGCAGTTCTTC	CASSSGFWNEQFF
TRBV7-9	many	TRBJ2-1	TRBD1	TGTGCCAGCAGCTTAGGGGACAGGACCTACAATGAGCAGTTCTTC	CASSLGDRTYNEQFF
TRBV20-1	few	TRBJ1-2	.	TGCAGTGCTAGAGATAGGACAGCAGCTGGAAACACCTTC	CSARDRTAAGNTF
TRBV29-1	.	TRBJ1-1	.	TGCAGCGTTGAAGTTAATTGGGAAGGCGAAGCTTTCTTT	CSVEVNWEGEAFF
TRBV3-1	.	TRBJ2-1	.	TGTGCCAGCAGGAGAGCGGCAGACTCCTACAATGAGCAGTTCTTC	CASRRAADSYNEQFF
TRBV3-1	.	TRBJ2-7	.	TGTGCCAGCAGCCCCGCGGGGGCGCGGAGCTACGAGCAGTACTTC	CASSPAGARSYEQYF
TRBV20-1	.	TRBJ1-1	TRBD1	TGCAGTGCTTGGGCCGGGACAGCGAACACTGAAGCTTTCTTT	CSAWAGTANTEAFF
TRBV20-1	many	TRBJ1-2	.	TGCAGTGCCCAGCGGGCGCCCTATGGCTACACCTTC	CSAQRAPYGYTF
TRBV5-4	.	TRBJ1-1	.	TGTGCCAGCAGCTTGTCCGTTCAATACCTTGGGGGATCAGGCACTGAAGCTTTCTTT	CASSLSVQYLGGSGTEAFF
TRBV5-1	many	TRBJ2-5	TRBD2	TGCGCCAGCAGCCCGGGACTAGCGGGTTGGTCAGAGACCCAGTACTTC	CASSPGLAGWSETQYF
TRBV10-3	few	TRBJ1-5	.	TGTGCCATCTCTAGAGAGGACAGAGATGGCAATCAGCCCCAGCATTTT	CAISREDRDGNQPQHF
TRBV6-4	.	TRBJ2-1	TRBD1	TGTGCCAGCAGCAGGGTCCGGGACAGGGAGGCCAATGAGCAGTTCTTC	CASSRVRDREANEQFF
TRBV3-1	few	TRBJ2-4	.	TGTGCCAGCAGCCACCTGGGGCAAGCCAAAAACATTCAGTACTTC	CASSHLGQAKNIQYF
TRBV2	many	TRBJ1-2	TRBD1	TGTACCAGCAGTTGGGACAGCAACTATGGCTACACCTTC	CTSSWDSNYGYTF
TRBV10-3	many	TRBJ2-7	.	TGTGCCAGCCGGGCCAGTAGCTCCTACGAGCAGTACTTC	CASRASSSYEQYF
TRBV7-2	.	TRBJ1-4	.	TGTGCCAGCAGCGCCGGGGTGGGTGAAAAACTGTTTTTT	CASSAGVGEKLFF
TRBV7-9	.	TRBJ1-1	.	TGTGCCAGCAGCCCGAGAACTGAAGCTTTCTTT	CASSPRTEAFF
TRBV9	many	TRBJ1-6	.	TGTGCCAGCAGCGTACACCTCGACAGGAATTCACCCCTCCACTTT	CASSVHLDRNSPLHF
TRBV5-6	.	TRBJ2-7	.	TGTGCCAGCAGTCCAGGGGTAGCGCACCCCTACGAGCAGTACTTC	CASSPGVAHPYEQYF
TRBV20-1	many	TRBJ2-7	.	TGCAGTGCTAGAGGTCCTGGTTTGTACTCTACCTACGAGCAGTACTTC	CSARGPGLYSTYEQYF
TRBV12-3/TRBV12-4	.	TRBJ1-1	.	TGTGCCAGCACCCTTACAGTGGGGAACACTGAAGCTTTCTTT	CASTLTVGNTEAFF
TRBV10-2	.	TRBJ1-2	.	TGCGCCAGCAGTGATGGGGAAAACTATGGCTACACCTTC	CASSDGENYGYTF
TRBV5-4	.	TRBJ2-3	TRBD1	TGTGCCAGCAGCCTGATAGGACAGGGGCAGTATTTT	CASSLIGQGQYF
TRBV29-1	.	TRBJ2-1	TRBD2	TGCAGCAGCCTCGGCGGGGGCTCCTACAATGAGCAGTTCTTC	CSSLGGGSYNEQFF
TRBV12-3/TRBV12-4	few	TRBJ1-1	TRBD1	TGTGCCAGCAGACCGGGACAGGGAACTTCTGAAGCTTTCTTT	CASRPGQGTSEAFF
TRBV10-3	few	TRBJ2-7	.	TGTGCCATCAGTACAGACTACGAGCAGTACTTC	CAISTDYEQYF
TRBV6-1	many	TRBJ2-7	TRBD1	TGTGCCAGCAGTAGGAACCGGGACAGAACCTACGAGCAGTACTTC	CASSRNRDRTYEQYF
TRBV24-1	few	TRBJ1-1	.	TGTGCCACCAGTGGGGGCATCGGCACTGAAGCTTTCTTT	CATSGGIGTEAFF
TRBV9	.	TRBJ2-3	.	TGTGCCAGCAGCCAAGGGGTGGGCACAGATACGCAGTATTTT	CASSQGVGTDTQYF
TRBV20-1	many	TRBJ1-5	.	TGCAGTGCTAGTCGTAATAGCAATCAGCCCCAGCATTTT	CSASRNSNQPQHF
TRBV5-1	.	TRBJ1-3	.	TGCGCCAGCGGCTTGTTTGGGGGCTCTGGAAACACCATATATTTT	CASGLFGGSGNTIYF
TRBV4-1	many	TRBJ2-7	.	TGCGCCAGCAGCCGCATGACGGGATCCGTCTACGAGCAGTACTTC	CASSRMTGSVYEQYF
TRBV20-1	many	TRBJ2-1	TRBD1	TGCAGTCCCGGGACAGGGGTCAGGAATGAGCAGTTCTTC	CSPGTGVRNEQFF